This T cell receptor beta chain derives from a study of blood T cells in healthy people across ages. Per the germline V gene, CDR1 is DFQATT and CDR2 is SNEGSKA (reference sequence). V dropped 3 bases and J dropped 4 bases, with 13 bases sitting between them. This CDR3 has 14 amino acids. A second PCR of about 6 to 12 cycles used a sample-barcoded 5' primer and a J-beta primer mix. From the 5' RACE reads, TCRdb called clonotypes with MiXCR, one entry per CDR3 protein. The sample shows about 1.1 million distinct CDR3 sequences, more than 30% of them seen only once. V is TRBV20-1 and J is TRBJ2-1; the D gene is possibly TRBD1 (6 bases). The sample taken for sequencing was blood. The TCR sequence derives from a man aged 18 to 29 in good health. The CDR3 spells CSASRTDSYNEQFF. The CDR3 region has the DNA TGCAGTGCTAGCCGAACGGACAGTTACAATGAGCAGTTCTTC.